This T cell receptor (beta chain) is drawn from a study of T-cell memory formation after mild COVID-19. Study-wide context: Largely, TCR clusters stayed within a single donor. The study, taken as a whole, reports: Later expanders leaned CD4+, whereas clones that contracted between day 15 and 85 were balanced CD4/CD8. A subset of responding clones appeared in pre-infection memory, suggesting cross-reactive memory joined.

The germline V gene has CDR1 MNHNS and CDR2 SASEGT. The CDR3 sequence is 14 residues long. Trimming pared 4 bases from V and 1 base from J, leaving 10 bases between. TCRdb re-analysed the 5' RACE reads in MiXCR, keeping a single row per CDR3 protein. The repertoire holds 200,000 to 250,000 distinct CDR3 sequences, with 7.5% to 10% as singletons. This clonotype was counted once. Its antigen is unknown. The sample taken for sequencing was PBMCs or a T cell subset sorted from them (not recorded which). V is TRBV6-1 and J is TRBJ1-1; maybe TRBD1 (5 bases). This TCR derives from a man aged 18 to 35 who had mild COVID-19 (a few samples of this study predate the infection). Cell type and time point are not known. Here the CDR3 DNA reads TGTGCCAGCAGTGTCCAGGGATCGAACACTGAAGCTTTCTTT. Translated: CASSVQGSNTEAFF.